This T cell receptor beta chain was captured in a study of cytomegalovirus exposure and HLA in healthy donors. Profiled with immunoSEQ multiplex PCR; TCRdb holds only in-frame clones, not every one. The table includes roughly 130,000 clones, around nine tenths detected once. This clone has just one count. The antigen is not known. Study-wide results and caveats: Researchers counted roughly 150 TCR beta chains as cytomegalovirus-associated. Specific recognition of CMV antigens was confirmed in vitro for three chains (all CMV-associated). The tendency of first-cohort TCR clusters to co-occur in the 110 or so validation repertoires emerged from a later analysis.

Trimming removed 4 bases at V and 10 bases at J, with 21 bases between. The CDR3 sequence is 15 residues long. Germline V lookup: CDR1 SGDLS, CDR2 YYNGEE. The TCR sequence derives from a man under 40 in good health and CMV-seronegative. This rearrangement joins TRBV9 to TRBJ1-5; weak D call: TRBD1 (5 bases). The specimen sequenced was PBMCs. The CDR3 loop is CASSNSTGAHRPQHF. The CDR3 nucleotides read TGTGCCAGCAGCAACAGTACAGGTGCCCATCGACCCCAGCATTTT.